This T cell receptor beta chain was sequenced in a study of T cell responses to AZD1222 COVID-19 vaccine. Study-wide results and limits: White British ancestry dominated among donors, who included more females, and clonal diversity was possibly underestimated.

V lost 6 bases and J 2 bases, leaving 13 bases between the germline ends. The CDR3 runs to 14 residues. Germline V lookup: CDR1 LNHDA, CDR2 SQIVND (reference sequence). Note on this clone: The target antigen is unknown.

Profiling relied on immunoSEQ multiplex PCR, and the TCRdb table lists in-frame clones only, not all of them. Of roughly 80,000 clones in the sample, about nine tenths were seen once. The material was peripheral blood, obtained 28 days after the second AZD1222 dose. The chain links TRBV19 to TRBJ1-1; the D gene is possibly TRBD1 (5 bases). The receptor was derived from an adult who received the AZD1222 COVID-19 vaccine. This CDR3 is CASRTSGANTEAFF. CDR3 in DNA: TGTGCCAGTAGGACATCCGGGGCCAACACTGAAGCTTTCTTT.